This T cell receptor (beta chain) came from a study of blood T cell repertoires in COVID-19. Study summary: Samples taken during acute and convalescent COVID-19 were collected in the United States, Italy and Spain. From T cells, B-cell-depleted T cells, or PBMCs came the material, which was cDNA or gDNA.

Germline V lookup: CDR1 MDHEN, CDR2 SYDVKM. The ends were cut back, 2 bases at V and 5 bases at J, with 15 bases in the middle. The CDR3 covers 16 residues. Source study methods: Reference gene primers were amplified, and this amplification served to estimate nucleated cell counts. Produced via immunoSEQ multiplex PCR; TCRdb's table is partial and in-frame only. The V and J calls and clone size were taken over from that table, and D and trimming were inferred from the DNA. Here the sample spans about 150,000 clones, roughly 84% being singletons. This chain connects TRBV28 to TRBJ2-2; tentatively, D is TRBD2 (6 bases). The sequence derives from a man in his 70s with acute or convalescent COVID-19. The sample comprised peripheral blood. The CDR3 nucleotides are TGTGCCAGCAGTTTAAATTGGGGGGTGGCGACCGGGGAGCTGTTTTTT. The encoded protein is CASSLNWGVATGELFF.